The 11 T cell receptor beta chains below were found in one sample sequenced in a study of OX40 agonist ivuxolimab in advanced cancers. Clones were sequenced by immunoSEQ multiplex PCR, and TCRdb holds only the in-frame ones, with some missing. The sample has 25,000 to 35,000 clones; 84% are singletons. The specimen comprised CD4+ or CD8+ T cells sorted from blood, sampled in a trial of the OX40 agonist ivuxolimab. All receptors come from an adult with an advanced solid tumor such as melanoma, head and neck, liver or kidney cancer.

The chain has TRBV7-9 and TRBJ2-7, with 9 bases aligning to TRBD1. V trimming: 5 bases; J trimming: 5 bases; junction bases outside the gene matches: 4. The V gene's germline CDR1 is SEHNR and CDR2 FQNEAQ (reference sequence). This CDR3 is built from 13 residues. The CDR3 reads CASSGTGFDEQYF. The CDR3 DNA sequence: TGTGCCAGCAGCGGGACAGGGTTCGACGAGCAGTACTTC.

This clone appeared a few times. J is TRBJ1-2 and V is TRBV5-6; D not certain. Deletions cut 4 bases from V and 4 bases from J, with 20 bases between. The length of the CDR3 is 16 residues. In germline, CDR1 is SGHDT, CDR2 YYEEEE. DNA for the CDR3: TGTGCCAGCAGCACTGGCGTGGTCCCCGCTGGCTATGGCTACACCTTC. Translating gives CASSTGVVPAGYGYTF. The complete variable domain, with remaining parts taken from reference TRBV5-6 and TRBJ1-2, reads DAGVTQSPTHLIKTRGQQVTLRCSPKSGHDTVSWYQQALGQGPQFIFQYYEEEERQRGNFPDRFSGHQFPNYSSELNVNALLLGDSALYLCASSTGVVPAGYGYTFGSGTRLTVV.

The chain combines TRBV9 with TRBJ2-7; D tentatively reads TRBD1 or TRBD2 (5 bases each). The CDR3 spans 14 residues. V was cut by 2 bases and J by 2 bases, with 11 bases left in between. CDR1 is SGDLS, CDR2 YYNGEE, per germline. The CDR3 DNA reads as TGTGCCAGCAGCGTCCGGGACGGGGCCTACGAGCAGTACTTC. This sequence encodes CASSVRDGAYEQYF.

In its sample, this clone is medium-sized. The gene calls are TRBV7-9 and TRBJ2-5, with a tentative D call TRBD1 (5 bases). The CDR3 length is 15 residues. V was clipped by 5 bases and J by 3 bases, with 16 bases between them. Looked up from germline, CDR1 is SEHNR and CDR2 is FQNEAQ (reference sequence). The CDR3 spells CASSPRTNLKETQYF. The CDR3 region has the DNA TGTGCCAGCAGCCCCCGGACAAATCTGAAAGAGACCCAGTACTTC.

The rearrangement joins TRBV6-5 to TRBJ2-3, with D possibly being TRBD1 (6 bases). The CDR3 runs to 16 residues. Trimming pared 4 bases from V and 2 bases from J, leaving 16 bases between. CDR1 MNHEY and CDR2 SVGAGI come from the germline V gene. CDR3 region: CASSSGQRDYTDTQYF. CDR3 DNA: TGTGCCAGCAGTTCAGGACAGAGAGACTACACAGATACGCAGTATTTT.

This chain joins TRBV14 and TRBJ1-6; 8 bases fit TRBD1. The CDR3 consists of 15 residues. V shed 1 base and J 14 bases; nucleotides not matched to a gene: 10. From germline, CDR1 is SGHDN and CDR2 FVKESK. The CDR3 here is CASSQGRDRILSLHF. CDR3 DNA sequence: TGTGCCAGCAGCCAAGGCCGGGACAGGATATTGTCCCTCCACTTT.

This chain joins TRBV4-2 and TRBJ2-7, with 7 bases fitting TRBD2. V was clipped by 4 bases and J by 1 base; unmatched bases: 10. This CDR3 contains 16 residues. Germline CDR1 and CDR2: LGHNA and YNFKEQ. The CDR3 loop is CASSPLALAESYEQYF. CDR3 nucleotide sequence: TGTGCCAGCAGCCCTCTAGCCCTAGCGGAGTCCTACGAGCAGTACTTC.

This chain connects TRBV19 to TRBJ2-1; D unresolved. Germline CDR1 is LNHDA and CDR2 is SQIVND (reference sequence). Trimming shortened V by 0 bases and J by 0 bases, and 9 bases separated the two germline ends. This CDR3 comprises 16 residues. The CDR3 region has the DNA TGTGCCAGTAGTATAGATCTTCAGAGCTCCTACAATGAGCAGTTCTTC. Translated: CASSIDLQSSYNEQFF.

This rearrangement joins TRBV9 to TRBJ2-7; 8 bases are shared with TRBD2. With V trimmed by 0 bases and J by 2 bases, 4 bases remained unmatched. Germline CDR1 is SGDLS and CDR2 is YYNGEE. The CDR3 covers 15 residues. This CDR3 is CASSVDAGGTYEQYF. The CDR3 nucleotides read TGTGCCAGCAGCGTAGATGCGGGAGGTACCTACGAGCAGTACTTC. The full variable domain, its missing parts supplied by reference TRBV9 and TRBJ2-7, is DSGVTQTPKHLITATGQRVTLRCSPRSGDLSVYWYQQSLDQGLQFLIQYYNGEERAKGNILERFSAQQFPDLHSELNLSSLELGDSALYFCASSVDAGGTYEQYFGPGTRLTVT.

This sequence joins TRBV28 and TRBJ1-2; 8 nucleotides align to TRBD1. There are 14 residues in the CDR3. V gave up 5 bases and J gave up 5 bases; unmatched junction bases: 7. Germline V CDR1 and CDR2: MDHEN, SYDVKM. DNA for the CDR3: TGTGCCAGCAGTCTCTATCGGACAGGGTATGGCTACACCTTC. Protein product: CASSLYRTGYGYTF.

This clone has only a few counts. The chain couples TRBV27 to TRBJ1-5; 10 bases line up with TRBD1. The V gene's germline CDR1 is MNHEY and CDR2 SMNVEV (reference sequence). With 2 bases clipped from V and 8 bases from J, the junction kept 9 bases outside the gene matches. This CDR3 is built from 16 residues. Written as DNA, the CDR3 is TGTGCCAGCAGTTTAGTCCCGACAGGGGGCAGGAAGCCCCAGCATTTT. It specifies CASSLVPTGGRKPQHF.